This entry lists 3 T cell receptor beta chains sequenced from one sample in a study of OX40 agonist ivuxolimab in advanced cancers. Assay: immunoSEQ multiplex PCR; the TCRdb copy retains only in-frame clones and omits some. The sample has around 19,000 clones; just under 75% are singletons. The sample consisted of CD4+ or CD8+ T cells sorted from blood, taken in a trial of the OX40 agonist ivuxolimab. The source is an adult with an advanced solid tumor such as melanoma, head and neck, liver or kidney cancer.

The V gene is TRBV7-9, the J gene TRBJ1-6; 7 positions match TRBD1. The germline V gene has CDR1 SEHNR and CDR2 FQNEAQ (reference sequence). Germline trimming cut 5 bases from V and 7 bases from J; bases unmatched to any gene: 5. The CDR3 has 14 residues. The CDR3 is CASSRDSLNSPLHF. CDR3 DNA: TGTGCCAGCAGCCGGGACAGCCTAAATTCACCCCTCCACTTT.

The chain carries TRBV7-9 and TRBJ1-2; no clear D gene. The CDR3 is 12 residues long. V dropped 8 bases and J dropped 4 bases, with 11 bases sitting between them. The germline CDR1 and CDR2 sequences are SEHNR and FQNEAQ (reference sequence). In nucleotides, the CDR3 is TGTGCCAGCCAGCGCCAGGCCTATGGCTACACCTTC. Translating gives CASQRQAYGYTF.

V and J are TRBV19 and TRBJ2-2; 10 bases fit TRBD1. The CDR3 sequence is 15 residues long. The trim removed 5 bases at V and 7 bases at J, leaving 7 bases unmatched. Germline loops: CDR1 LNHDA, CDR2 SQIVND (reference sequence). CDR3 amino acids: CASSFPTGGFGELFF. Here the CDR3 DNA reads TGTGCCAGTAGTTTCCCGACAGGGGGCTTCGGGGAGCTGTTTTTT.